Listed below are T cell receptor beta chains from one sample, sequenced in a study of T-cell reconstitution after alpha-beta-depleted transplantation in children. In TCRdb, the PCR reads were re-called with MiXCR into one record per CDR3 protein. The sample has fewer than 550,000 distinct CDR3 sequences; approximately 10% are singletons. Sequenced material: PBMCs, mostly from graft donor cells, taken 180 days after TCRalphabeta/CD19-depleted stem cell transplant. The receptors derive from a female patient aged 2-9 years who had a stem cell transplant for aplastic anemia, so the T cells may come from the graft donor. Both conserved end residues are part of each CDR3. A D gene is named only where the DNA matches it firmly. A clone size is listed for some rows: how often the clone was seen (once, few, many), or a class if it is expanded.

j_call d_call v_call clone_size cdr3_nt cdr3_aa
TRBJ2-1 TRBD2 TRBV20-1 many TGCAGTGCTAGCCTAGCGGGAGGGCCTTACAATGAGCAGTTCTTC CSASLAGGPYNEQFF
TRBJ2-1 TRBD2 TRBV5-1 few TGCGCCAGCAGCTTGGGACTAGCGGGAGAGTTCCCCTACAATGAGCAGTTCTTC CASSLGLAGEFPYNEQFF
TRBJ2-1 TRBD2 TRBV5-1 many TGCGCCAGCAGCTTGGGGACTAGCGGCTCCTACAATGAGCAGTTCTTC CASSLGTSGSYNEQFF
TRBJ1-2 . TRBV27 . TGTGCCAGCAGTTTATTGGGCAGCTTTGGGTATGGCTACACCTTC CASSLLGSFGYGYTF
TRBJ2-3 . TRBV6-5 . TGTGCCAGCAGTTGGCCAGATACGCAGTATTTT CASSWPDTQYF
TRBJ2-3 . TRBV20-1 . TGCAGTGCTAGAGATATCGGGGGAGGGGGGGGGAATACGCAGTATTTT CSARDIGGGGGNTQYF
TRBJ2-5 . TRBV7-9 . TGTGCCAGCAGCATAAAGCAAGAGACCCAGTACTTC CASSIKQETQYF
TRBJ2-5 . TRBV7-2 many TGTGCCAGCAGCTTAGTCCTTCCAGGGGAGACCCAGTACTTC CASSLVLPGETQYF
TRBJ1-2 . TRBV4-3 . TGCGCCAGCAGCCAAGATGTGACTGCTAACTATGGCTACACCTTC CASSQDVTANYGYTF
TRBJ1-1 . TRBV29-1 many TGCAGCGTTGTCCTGAACACTGAAGCTTTCTTT CSVVLNTEAFF
TRBJ2-5 TRBD2 TRBV7-3 few TGTGCCAGCAGCTTAGCGGCGGGAGGGGACCAGTACTTC CASSLAAGGDQYF
TRBJ1-1 . TRBV28 few TGTGCCAGCAGTTTTGGGGTCATTGGTATCCCTGAAGCTTTCTTT CASSFGVIGIPEAFF
TRBJ1-2 TRBD1 TRBV5-1 many TGCGCCAGCAGCTTGGGGGACAGTTTCTATGGCTACACCTTC CASSLGDSFYGYTF
TRBJ2-5 . TRBV6-5 few TGTGCCAGCAGTATCACAGCGAACCAAGAGACCCAGTACTTC CASSITANQETQYF
TRBJ2-7 . TRBV4-2 . TGTGCCAGCAGCCTCAGGGGTCCAGGGTACGAGCAGTACTTC CASSLRGPGYEQYF
TRBJ2-3 TRBD2 TRBV9 few TGTGCCAGCAGCACGCTAGCGGGAAGGCGGAATACGCAGTATTTT CASSTLAGRRNTQYF
TRBJ2-2 . TRBV27 . TGTGCCAGCAGTCATCGTGGAGGGGTGGGCACCGGGGAGCTGTTTTTT CASSHRGGVGTGELFF
TRBJ1-6 TRBD1 TRBV20-1 many TGCAGTGCTAGAACAGGGGCCAGCTCCTATAATTCACCCCTCCACTTT CSARTGASSYNSPLHF
TRBJ1-4 . TRBV5-1 many TGCGCCAGCAGCTTCAGGGGCACAACTAATGAAAAACTGTTTTTT CASSFRGTTNEKLFF
TRBJ2-3 TRBD1 TRBV29-1 . TGCAGCGTTGAAAGGACAGGGGGCTGGGATACGCAGTATTTT CSVERTGGWDTQYF
TRBJ1-2 . TRBV7-6 few TGTGCCAGCAGCCGTGAACAGGGAGCTAACTATGGCTACACCTTC CASSREQGANYGYTF
TRBJ2-3 TRBD2 TRBV15 . TGTGCCACCAGCAGAGATAGGGGAGCAACTAGCGGGTTTGCTACGCAGTATTTT CATSRDRGATSGFATQYF
TRBJ1-6 . TRBV7-8 many TGTGCCAGCAGTCTCCTGGGCGTTTTGTCCGCAAATTCACCCCTCCACTTT CASSLLGVLSANSPLHF
TRBJ2-3 . TRBV15 few TGTGCCACCAGCAGAGAGGTCGAGAGGGATACGCAGTATTTT CATSREVERDTQYF
TRBJ2-6 . TRBV25-1 few TGTGCCAGCATCCCGGGCTCTGGGGCCAACGTCCTGACTTTC CASIPGSGANVLTF
TRBJ2-1 TRBD2 TRBV12-3/TRBV12-4 many TGTGCCAGCAGCCTAGCGGGAGTCCAGGATGAGCAGTTCTTC CASSLAGVQDEQFF
TRBJ2-7 . TRBV20-1 few TGCAGTGCTAGCGATCACGCTTCCTACGAGCAGTACTTC CSASDHASYEQYF
TRBJ2-1 . TRBV6-1 . TGTGCCAGCAGTGGGTACAGCGATGAGCAGTTCTTC CASSGYSDEQFF
TRBJ1-1 TRBD1 TRBV19 once TGTGCCAGTAGTACTTCCGATACAGGGGATCTCACTGAAGCTTTCTTT CASSTSDTGDLTEAFF
TRBJ1-5 . TRBV7-9 . TGTGCCAGCAGCTGGGGGATGGGGCGTAATCAGCCCCAGCATTTT CASSWGMGRNQPQHF
TRBJ2-3 . TRBV19 . TGTGCCAGTAGTATACATCAGGGGCTGGATACGCAGTATTTT CASSIHQGLDTQYF
TRBJ1-4 . TRBV18 . TGTGCCAGCTCACTTTCAGAGTTGACTAATGAAAAACTGTTTTTT CASSLSELTNEKLFF
TRBJ2-7 TRBD2 TRBV5-1 . TGCGCCAGCAGACCTACTAGCGGCTCCTACGAGCAGTACTTC CASRPTSGSYEQYF
TRBJ2-5 TRBD1 TRBV7-9 . TGTGCCAGCAGCTCCGGGACAGGCCCCAGGGAGACCCAGTACTTC CASSSGTGPRETQYF
TRBJ2-4 . TRBV9 . TGTGCCAGCAGCGCGGGTACGGGCATCCTTTCGTTAGCCAAAAACATTCAGTACTTC CASSAGTGILSLAKNIQYF
TRBJ2-1 . TRBV28 . TGTGCCAGCGGCCCGATGACCGCGGAGCAGTTCTTC CASGPMTAEQFF
TRBJ2-5 . TRBV4-1 few TGCGCCAGCAGCCATACGAATGAGGGGGGGCGAGAGACCCAGTACTTC CASSHTNEGGRETQYF
TRBJ1-5 . TRBV5-1 few TGCGCCAGCAGCTTGGGGGGTCATCAGCCCCAGCATTTT CASSLGGHQPQHF
TRBJ2-7 . TRBV4-1 . TGCGCCAGCAGCCAAGAGTCCTATGTAGCGAGATCCTACGAGCAGTACTTC CASSQESYVARSYEQYF
TRBJ1-1 TRBD1 TRBV6-2/TRBV6-3 . TGTGCCAGCAACCTGGGACAGGGCGGCGCTGAAGCTTTCTTT CASNLGQGGAEAFF
TRBJ2-1 . TRBV4-2 . TGTGCCAGCAGCCAAGATTTAGGGGCCAGCAATGAGCAGTTCTTC CASSQDLGASNEQFF
TRBJ1-2 . TRBV5-6 few TGTGCCAGCAGCTGGACGGACAAAGGCCCCTACACCTTC CASSWTDKGPYTF
TRBJ1-4 . TRBV28 few TGTGCCAGCAGGCCGTCGGGGCAGGGTAATGAAAAACTGTTTTTT CASRPSGQGNEKLFF
TRBJ1-4 TRBD1 TRBV28 . TGTGCCAGCAGTCAAACTACAGGGGATGAAAAACTGTTTTTT CASSQTTGDEKLFF
TRBJ2-7 TRBD2 TRBV29-1 . TGCAGCGTTGGACACCGGACTAGTAACGAGCAGTACTTC CSVGHRTSNEQYF
TRBJ1-4 TRBD1 TRBV29-1 many TGCAGCGTTGCCGGGACAGGGCGCGAAAAACTGTTTTTT CSVAGTGREKLFF
TRBJ2-7 TRBD2 TRBV20-1 . TGCAGTGCTAGAGATGCAACGGCGGGAGGGGGCTTTAGCTACGAGCAGTACTTC CSARDATAGGGFSYEQYF
TRBJ1-4 . TRBV15 few TGTGCCACCAGCAGAGACAGGGTCGGTGAAAAACTGTTTTTT CATSRDRVGEKLFF
TRBJ2-2 . TRBV6-5 few TGTGCCAGCAGTTACACTGAGAACCCGAACACCGGGGAGCTGTTTTTT CASSYTENPNTGELFF
TRBJ2-3 . TRBV7-2 few TGTGCCAGCAGCTTAGGACGTATCGGGATTCTCACAGATACGCAGTATTTT CASSLGRIGILTDTQYF